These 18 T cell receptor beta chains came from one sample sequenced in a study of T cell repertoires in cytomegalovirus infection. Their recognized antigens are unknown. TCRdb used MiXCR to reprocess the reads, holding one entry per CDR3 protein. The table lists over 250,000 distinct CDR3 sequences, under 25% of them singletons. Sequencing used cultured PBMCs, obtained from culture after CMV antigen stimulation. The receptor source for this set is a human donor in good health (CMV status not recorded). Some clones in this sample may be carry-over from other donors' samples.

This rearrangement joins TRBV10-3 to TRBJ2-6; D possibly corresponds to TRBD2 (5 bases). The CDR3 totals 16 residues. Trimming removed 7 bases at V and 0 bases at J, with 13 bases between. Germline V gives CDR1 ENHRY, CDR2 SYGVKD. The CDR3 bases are TGTGCCATCACGCCGGGGATCAGCTCTGGGGCCAACGTCCTGACTTTC. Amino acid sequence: CAITPGISSGANVLTF.

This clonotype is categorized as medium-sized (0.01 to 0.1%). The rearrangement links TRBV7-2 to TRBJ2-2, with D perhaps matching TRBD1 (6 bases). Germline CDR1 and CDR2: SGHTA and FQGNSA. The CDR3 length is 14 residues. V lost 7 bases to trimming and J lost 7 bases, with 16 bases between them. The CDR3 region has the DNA TGTGCCAGCAACCGGGACAACGGTGTCGGGGAGCTGTTTTTT. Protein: CASNRDNGVGELFF. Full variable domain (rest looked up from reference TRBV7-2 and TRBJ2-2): GAGVSQSPSNKVTEKGKDVELRCDPISGHTALYWYRQSLGQGLEFLIYFQGNSAPDKSGLPSDRFSAERTGGSVSTLTIQRTQQEDSAVYLCASNRDNGVGELFFGEGSRLTVL.

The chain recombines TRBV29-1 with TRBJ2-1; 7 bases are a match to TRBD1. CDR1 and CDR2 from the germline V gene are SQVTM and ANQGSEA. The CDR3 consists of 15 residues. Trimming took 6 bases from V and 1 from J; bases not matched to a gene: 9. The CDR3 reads CSVYLQDRSYNEQFF. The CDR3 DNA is TGCAGCGTATACCTCCAGGACAGGTCCTACAATGAGCAGTTCTTC.

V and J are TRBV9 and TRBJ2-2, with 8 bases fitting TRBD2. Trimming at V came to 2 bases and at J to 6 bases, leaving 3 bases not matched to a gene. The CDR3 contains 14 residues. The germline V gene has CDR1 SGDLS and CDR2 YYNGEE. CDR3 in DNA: TGTGCCAGCAGCGTGGGCGGGGGGCCCGGGGAGCTGTTTTTT. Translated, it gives CASSVGGGPGELFF.

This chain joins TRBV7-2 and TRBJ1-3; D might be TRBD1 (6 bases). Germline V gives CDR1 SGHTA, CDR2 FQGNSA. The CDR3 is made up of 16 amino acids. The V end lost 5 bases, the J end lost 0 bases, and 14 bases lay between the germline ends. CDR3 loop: CASSPHRVPSGNTIYF. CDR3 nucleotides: TGTGCCAGCAGCCCCCACAGGGTCCCCTCTGGAAACACCATATATTTT.

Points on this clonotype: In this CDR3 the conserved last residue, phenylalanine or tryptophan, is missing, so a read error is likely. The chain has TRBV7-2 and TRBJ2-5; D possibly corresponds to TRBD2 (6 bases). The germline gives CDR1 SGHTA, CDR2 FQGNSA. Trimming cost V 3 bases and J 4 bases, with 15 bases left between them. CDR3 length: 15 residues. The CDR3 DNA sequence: TGTGCCAGCAGCTTCCCTTTGCGGGAACGAGAGACCCAGTACGTC. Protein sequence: CASSFPLRERETQYV.

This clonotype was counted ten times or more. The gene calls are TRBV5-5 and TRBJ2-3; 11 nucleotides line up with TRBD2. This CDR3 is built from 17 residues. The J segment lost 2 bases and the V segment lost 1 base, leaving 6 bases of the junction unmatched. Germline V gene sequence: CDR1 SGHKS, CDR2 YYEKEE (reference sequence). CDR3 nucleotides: TGTGCCAGCAGCTTGACACTAGCGGGAGTCTACACAGATACGCAGTATTTT. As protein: CASSLTLAGVYTDTQYF.

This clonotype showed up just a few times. The DNA of the CDR3 is TGCAGTGCGGCTCGAGACGGCGGGAAAATGGACGAGCAGTACTTC. Translated, it gives CSAARDGGKMDEQYF. The chain carries TRBV20-1 and TRBJ2-7; D is possibly TRBD2 (6 bases). V was trimmed by 6 bases and J by 5 bases, leaving 23 bases between them. The CDR3 extends over 15 amino acids. Germline V gene data show CDR1 as DFQATT and CDR2 as SNEGSKA (reference sequence).

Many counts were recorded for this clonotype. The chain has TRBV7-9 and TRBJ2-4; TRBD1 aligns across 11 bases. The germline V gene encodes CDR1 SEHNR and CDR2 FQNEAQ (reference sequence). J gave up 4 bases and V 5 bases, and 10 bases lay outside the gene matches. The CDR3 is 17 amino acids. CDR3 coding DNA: TGTGCCAGCAGCCAATGGACAGGGGGCAGGGGGAAAAACATTCAGTACTTC. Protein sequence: CASSQWTGGRGKNIQYF. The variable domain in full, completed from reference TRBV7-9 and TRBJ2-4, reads DTGVSQNPRHKITKRGQNVTFRCDPISEHNRLYWYRQTLGQGPEFLTYFQNEAQLEKSRLLSDRFSAERPKGSFSTLEIQRTEQGDSAMYLCASSQWTGGRGKNIQYFGAGTRLSVL.

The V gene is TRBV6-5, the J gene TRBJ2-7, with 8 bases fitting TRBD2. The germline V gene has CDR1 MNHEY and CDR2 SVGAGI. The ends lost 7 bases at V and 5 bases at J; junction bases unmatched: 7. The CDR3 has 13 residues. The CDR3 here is CASNPGGSDEQYF. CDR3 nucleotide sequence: TGTGCCAGCAATCCGGGAGGGTCAGACGAGCAGTACTTC.

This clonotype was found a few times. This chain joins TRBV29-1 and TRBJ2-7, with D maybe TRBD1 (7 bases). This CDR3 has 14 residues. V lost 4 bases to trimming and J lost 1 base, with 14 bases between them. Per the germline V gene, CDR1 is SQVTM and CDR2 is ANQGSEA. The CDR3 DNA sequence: TGCAGCGTTGTTCCCCAGGGGGGATCCTACGAGCAGTACTTC. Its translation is CSVVPQGGSYEQYF.

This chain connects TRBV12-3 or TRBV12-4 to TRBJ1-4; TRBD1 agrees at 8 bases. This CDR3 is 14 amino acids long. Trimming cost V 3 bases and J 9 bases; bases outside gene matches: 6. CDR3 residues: CASSFGQGLKKLFF. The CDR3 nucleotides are TGTGCCAGCAGTTTTGGACAGGGCTTGAAAAAACTGTTTTTT.

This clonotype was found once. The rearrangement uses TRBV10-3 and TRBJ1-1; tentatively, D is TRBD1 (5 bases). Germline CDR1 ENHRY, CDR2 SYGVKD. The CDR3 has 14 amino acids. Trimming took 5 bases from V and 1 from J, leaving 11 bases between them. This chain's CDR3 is CAISSGSGNTEAFF. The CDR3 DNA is TGTGCCATCAGTTCAGGGAGTGGGAACACTGAAGCTTTCTTT.

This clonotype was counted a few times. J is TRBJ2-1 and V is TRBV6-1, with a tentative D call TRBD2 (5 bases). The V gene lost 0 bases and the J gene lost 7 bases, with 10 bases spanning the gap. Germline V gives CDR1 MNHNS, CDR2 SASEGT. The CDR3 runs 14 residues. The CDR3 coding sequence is TGTGCCAGCAGTGAAGCCCCTCTAGCAAATGAGCAGTTCTTC. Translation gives CASSEAPLANEQFF.

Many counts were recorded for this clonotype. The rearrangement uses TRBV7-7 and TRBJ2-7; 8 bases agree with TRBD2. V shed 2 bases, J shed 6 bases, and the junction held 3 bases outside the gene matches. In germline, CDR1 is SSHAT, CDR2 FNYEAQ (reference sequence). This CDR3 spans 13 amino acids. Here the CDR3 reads CASSLFSGAEQYF. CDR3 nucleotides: TGTGCCAGCAGCTTATTTAGCGGGGCCGAGCAGTACTTC.

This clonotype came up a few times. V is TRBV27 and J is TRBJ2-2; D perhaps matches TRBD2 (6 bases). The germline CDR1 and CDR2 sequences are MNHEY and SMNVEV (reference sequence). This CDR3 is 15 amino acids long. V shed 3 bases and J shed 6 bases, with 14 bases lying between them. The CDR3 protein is CASSLGLGVPGELFF. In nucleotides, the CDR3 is TGTGCCAGCAGTTTGGGACTTGGGGTGCCCGGGGAGCTGTTTTTT.

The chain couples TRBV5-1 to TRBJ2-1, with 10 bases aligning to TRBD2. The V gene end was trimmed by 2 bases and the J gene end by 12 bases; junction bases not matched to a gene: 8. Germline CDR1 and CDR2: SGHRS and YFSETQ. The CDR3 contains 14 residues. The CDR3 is CASSLARTSGRQFF. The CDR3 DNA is TGCGCCAGCAGCTTAGCCCGGACTAGCGGAAGGCAGTTCTTC.

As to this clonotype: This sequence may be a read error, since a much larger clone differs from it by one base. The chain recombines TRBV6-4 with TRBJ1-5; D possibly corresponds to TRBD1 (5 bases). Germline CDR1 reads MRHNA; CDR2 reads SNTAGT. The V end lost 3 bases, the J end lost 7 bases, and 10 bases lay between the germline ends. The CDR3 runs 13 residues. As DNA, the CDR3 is TGTGCCAGCAGTGAGGACAACAAACAGCCCCAGCATTTT. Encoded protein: CASSEDNKQPQHF.